In its sample, the clone carrying this TCR beta chain was seen a few times. This record belongs to a study of T cell changes during pregnancy in multiple sclerosis. This table comes from immunoSEQ multiplex PCR, and its TCRdb copy is limited to in-frame clones, with some not included. The repertoire includes 74,000 or so clones, 85% to 95% of them detected once, and roughly 0.21% sits in the top ten. The clonotype was recovered from a female donor with multiple sclerosis, enrolled in a pregnancy study. This specimen consisted of CD4+ T cells from peripheral blood mononuclear cells, obtained before pregnancy.

The CDR3 is CASSLWDRGPSYEQYF. The CDR3 nucleotides are TGTGCCAGCAGTTTATGGGACAGGGGCCCATCCTACGAGCAGTACTTC. The chain uses TRBV28 and TRBJ2-7; 9 nucleotides agree with TRBD1. CDR1 is MDHEN and CDR2 is SYDVKM in the germline V gene. This CDR3 has 16 amino acids. V was pared by 0 bases and J by 1 base, with 4 bases of the junction left unmatched.